This T cell receptor (beta chain) was found in a study of shared clonotypes between healthy human individuals. Study background: Three plates were used per donor for CD4 naive, three for CD4 memory, two for CD8 naive and one for CD8 memory.

The CDR3 is 15 residues long. In germline, CDR1 is SGDLS, CDR2 YYNGEE. The V and J ends lost 0 bases and 6 bases respectively, with 13 bases between them. Original processing notes: Because ImmunoSEQ provided only junction sequences with no quality scores, the filtering differed. The method was immunoSEQ multiplex PCR; TCRdb's version includes in-frame clones alone and lacks a portion of them. That table is the source of V, J and clone size, and D and trimming were worked out from the DNA. The repertoire holds about 330,000 clones, with approximately 79% as singletons. What was sequenced was memory CD4+ T cells sorted from blood. Subset given: CD45RA-negative fraction. The genes are TRBV9 and TRBJ2-1; D might be TRBD2 (6 bases). The TCR originated in a man aged 25 to 40 in good health. The chain's CDR3 is CASSVVGTEGNEQFF. In DNA form, the CDR3 reads TGTGCCAGCAGCGTAGTAGGGACTGAGGGCAATGAGCAGTTCTTC.